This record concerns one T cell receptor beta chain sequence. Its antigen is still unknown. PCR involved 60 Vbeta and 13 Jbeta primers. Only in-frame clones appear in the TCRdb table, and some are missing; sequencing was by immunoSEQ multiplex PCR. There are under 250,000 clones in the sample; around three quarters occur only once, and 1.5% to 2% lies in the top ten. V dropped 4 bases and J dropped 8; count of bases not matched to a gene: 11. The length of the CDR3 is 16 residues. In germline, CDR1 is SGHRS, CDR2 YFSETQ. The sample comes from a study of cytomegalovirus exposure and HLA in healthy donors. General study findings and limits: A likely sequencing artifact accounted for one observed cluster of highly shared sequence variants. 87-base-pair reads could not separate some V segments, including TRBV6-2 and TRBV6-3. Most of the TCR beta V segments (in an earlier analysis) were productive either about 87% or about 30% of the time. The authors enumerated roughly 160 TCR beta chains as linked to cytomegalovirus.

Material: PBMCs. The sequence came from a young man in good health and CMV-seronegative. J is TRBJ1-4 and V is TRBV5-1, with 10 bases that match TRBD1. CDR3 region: CASSAGPGQGKEKLFF. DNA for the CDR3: TGCGCCAGCAGCGCTGGCCCGGGACAGGGGAAGGAAAAACTGTTTTTT. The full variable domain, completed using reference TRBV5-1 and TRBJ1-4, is KAGVTQTPRYLIKTRGQQVTLSCSPISGHRSVSWYQQTPGQGLQFLFEYFSETQRNKGNFPGRFSGRQFSNSRSEMNVSTLELGDSALYLCASSAGPGQGKEKLFFGSGTQLSVL.